This TCR beta chain is drawn from a study of OX40 agonist ivuxolimab in advanced cancers. As for the study in general: Those enrolled were about 80% male, with a mean age of around 60 years and ages from roughly 20 to 85. Three patients had partial responses: one hepatocellular carcinoma, two cutaneous melanoma. General observations from the study: In the expanded peripheral T cells, antigen specificity was never determined.

Germline lookup yields CDR1 MNHEY and CDR2 SMNVEV (reference sequence). The CDR3 extends over 15 amino acids. About this clone: Antigen specificity is unknown.

Assay: immunoSEQ multiplex PCR; the TCRdb copy retains only in-frame clones and omits some. Found here are about 27,000 clones, roughly 80% of them singletons; the top ten hold about a fifth. Material: CD4+ or CD8+ T cells sorted from blood, obtained in a trial of the OX40 agonist ivuxolimab. The TCR comes from an adult with an advanced solid tumor such as melanoma, head and neck, liver or kidney cancer. V usage is TRBV27 and J usage is TRBJ2-5; D is possibly TRBD2 (5 bases). The DNA matches TRBJ2-7 better at its end, which makes the J call doubtful. The CDR3 sequence: CASSLRGENWDEQYF. CDR3 bases: TGTGCCAGCAGTTTACGGGGAGAAAATTGGGACGAGCAGTACTTC.